Listed below are T cell receptor beta chains from one sample, sequenced in a study of blood T cell repertoires in COVID-19. TCRdb keeps only in-frame clones here, not all; method: immunoSEQ multiplex PCR. The table includes 150,000 to 250,000 clones, about 80% detected once. The source material was peripheral blood. The receptors were gathered from a human donor with acute or convalescent COVID-19. The donor label of this sample is uncertain. Each CDR3 is given with its conserved first and last residue. D genes are given only for firm matches. The size of a clone is reported for some rows only, either as once, few or many, or as a class for expanded clones.

d_gene: -
abundance: -
v_gene: TRBV29-1
j_gene: TRBJ1-1
CDR3aa: CSASRGALTAEAFF
CDR3nt: TGCAGCGCTTCCAGGGGCGCATTGACTGCTGAAGCTTTCTTT

d_gene: TRBD1
abundance: -
v_gene: TRBV30
j_gene: TRBJ1-1
CDR3aa: CAWSVQGFEAFF
CDR3nt: TGTGCCTGGAGTGTACAGGGGTTTGAAGCTTTCTTT

d_gene: -
abundance: -
v_gene: TRBV2
j_gene: TRBJ1-2
CDR3aa: CASSQWGRDNYGYTF
CDR3nt: TGTGCCAGCAGTCAGTGGGGCAGAGACAACTATGGCTACACCTTC

d_gene: -
abundance: -
v_gene: TRBV3-1/TRBV3-2
j_gene: TRBJ2-7
CDR3aa: CASSLGGGNYEQYF
CDR3nt: TGTGCCAGCAGCCTTGGGGGGGGCAACTACGAGCAGTACTTC

d_gene: -
abundance: -
v_gene: TRBV29-1
j_gene: TRBJ2-7
CDR3aa: CSVEDPGHPYEQYF
CDR3nt: TGCAGCGTTGAAGATCCCGGACACCCCTACGAGCAGTACTTC

d_gene: TRBD2
abundance: -
v_gene: TRBV3-1/TRBV3-2
j_gene: TRBJ2-7
CDR3aa: CASSPSGLAGRYEQYF
CDR3nt: TGTGCCAGCAGCCCCTCGGGACTAGCGGGACGGTACGAGCAGTACTTC

d_gene: TRBD1
abundance: -
v_gene: TRBV18
j_gene: TRBJ1-2
CDR3aa: CASSSQGAIGYTF
CDR3nt: TGTGCCAGCTCATCACAGGGGGCGATTGGCTACACCTTC

d_gene: -
abundance: -
v_gene: TRBV2
j_gene: TRBJ2-5
CDR3aa: CASRRDQETQYF
CDR3nt: TGTGCCAGCAGGAGGGATCAAGAGACCCAGTACTTC

d_gene: TRBD2
abundance: -
v_gene: TRBV18
j_gene: TRBJ2-3
CDR3aa: CASSPRALAGSTDTQYF
CDR3nt: TGTGCCAGCTCACCACGGGCACTAGCGGGGAGCACAGATACGCAGTATTTT

d_gene: -
abundance: -
v_gene: TRBV16
j_gene: TRBJ1-2
CDR3aa: CASSPGTKYGYTF
CDR3nt: TGTGCCAGCAGCCCGGGGACAAAGTATGGCTACACCTTC

d_gene: TRBD1
abundance: -
v_gene: TRBV24-1
j_gene: TRBJ2-1
CDR3aa: CATSGWGGDRDLDEQFF
CDR3nt: TGTGCCACCAGTGGTTGGGGGGGGGACAGGGATCTGGATGAGCAGTTCTTC

d_gene: TRBD2
abundance: -
v_gene: TRBV4-2
j_gene: TRBJ2-3
CDR3aa: CASSQDFAGGTDTQYF
CDR3nt: TGTGCCAGCAGCCAAGATTTTGCGGGGGGCACAGATACGCAGTATTTT

d_gene: -
abundance: -
v_gene: TRBV10-3
j_gene: TRBJ2-5
CDR3aa: CAISESRTTLQETQYF
CDR3nt: TGTGCCATCAGTGAGTCGCGGACAACGCTGCAAGAGACCCAGTACTTC

d_gene: TRBD1
abundance: few
v_gene: TRBV30
j_gene: TRBJ2-3
CDR3aa: CAWSTGGLGDTQYF
CDR3nt: TGTGCCTGGAGTACAGGGGGATTAGGAGATACGCAGTATTTT

d_gene: -
abundance: -
v_gene: TRBV9
j_gene: TRBJ2-5
CDR3aa: CASSDAMETQYF
CDR3nt: TGTGCCAGCAGCGACGCGATGGAGACCCAGTACTTC

d_gene: -
abundance: -
v_gene: TRBV9
j_gene: TRBJ2-5
CDR3aa: CASSPHTRETQYF
CDR3nt: TGTGCCAGCAGCCCCCACACGAGGGAGACCCAGTACTTC

d_gene: TRBD2
abundance: -
v_gene: TRBV9
j_gene: TRBJ2-7
CDR3aa: CASTSGDYEQYF
CDR3nt: TGTGCCAGTACTAGCGGGGACTACGAGCAGTACTTC

d_gene: -
abundance: -
v_gene: TRBV24-1
j_gene: TRBJ2-3
CDR3aa: CATSDLSGHGDTQYF
CDR3nt: TGTGCCACCAGTGATTTGAGCGGGCACGGTGATACGCAGTATTTT

d_gene: -
abundance: few
v_gene: TRBV12-3/TRBV12-4
j_gene: TRBJ2-5
CDR3aa: CASTFRGQETQYF
CDR3nt: TGTGCCAGCACCTTCAGAGGGCAAGAGACCCAGTACTTC

d_gene: TRBD2
abundance: -
v_gene: TRBV7-9
j_gene: TRBJ2-1
CDR3aa: CASSSPMGGMENEQFF
CDR3nt: TGTGCCAGCAGCTCCCCCATGGGGGGGATGGAGAATGAGCAGTTCTTC

d_gene: TRBD2
abundance: -
v_gene: TRBV19
j_gene: TRBJ2-3
CDR3aa: CASSANRDRRTSGRLDTQYF
CDR3nt: TGTGCCAGTAGCGCGAACCGGGACCGAAGGACTAGCGGGAGATTAGATACGCAGTATTTT

d_gene: TRBD2
abundance: -
v_gene: TRBV7-2
j_gene: TRBJ2-5
CDR3aa: CASSFSGRGETQYF
CDR3nt: TGTGCCAGCAGCTTTAGCGGGAGAGGGGAGACCCAGTACTTC

d_gene: -
abundance: -
v_gene: TRBV7-9
j_gene: TRBJ1-2
CDR3aa: CASSLAQFGYTF
CDR3nt: TGTGCCAGCAGCTTGGCTCAATTTGGCTACACCTTC

d_gene: TRBD1
abundance: -
v_gene: TRBV18
j_gene: TRBJ1-4
CDR3aa: CASSRTGSEKLFF
CDR3nt: TGTGCCAGCTCACGGACAGGAAGCGAAAAACTGTTTTTT

d_gene: -
abundance: -
v_gene: TRBV29-1
j_gene: TRBJ2-7
CDR3aa: CSGATGSEQYF
CDR3nt: TGCAGCGGTGCAACAGGGAGCGAGCAGTACTTC

d_gene: TRBD2
abundance: -
v_gene: TRBV4-3
j_gene: TRBJ2-1
CDR3aa: CASSQDFGLAGSYNEQFF
CDR3nt: TGCGCCAGCAGCCAAGATTTTGGACTAGCGGGAAGCTACAATGAGCAGTTCTTC

d_gene: -
abundance: -
v_gene: TRBV5-3
j_gene: TRBJ2-3
CDR3aa: CARSLASVLDTDTQYF
CDR3nt: TGTGCCAGAAGCTTGGCAAGCGTGTTAGATACAGATACGCAGTATTTT

d_gene: TRBD1
abundance: -
v_gene: TRBV19
j_gene: TRBJ1-1
CDR3aa: CASSMQGGLNTEAFF
CDR3nt: TGTGCCAGTAGTATGCAAGGGGGCTTGAACACTGAAGCTTTCTTT

d_gene: TRBD1
abundance: -
v_gene: TRBV2
j_gene: TRBJ1-1
CDR3aa: CASRTGLNTEAFF
CDR3nt: TGTGCCAGCAGGACAGGGTTGAACACTGAAGCTTTCTTT

d_gene: -
abundance: few
v_gene: TRBV24-1
j_gene: TRBJ1-2
CDR3aa: CATSDRSAGVGGYTF
CDR3nt: TGTGCCACCAGTGATCGATCGGCAGGGGTAGGTGGCTACACCTTC

d_gene: TRBD1
abundance: -
v_gene: TRBV28
j_gene: TRBJ2-5
CDR3aa: CASSQGALETQYF
CDR3nt: TGTGCCAGCAGTCAGGGGGCTTTGGAGACCCAGTACTTC

d_gene: -
abundance: -
v_gene: TRBV7-9
j_gene: TRBJ2-7
CDR3aa: CASSPGAALTYEQYF
CDR3nt: TGTGCCAGCAGCCCAGGGGCGGCGCTAACCTACGAGCAGTACTTC

d_gene: TRBD2
abundance: -
v_gene: TRBV7-2
j_gene: TRBJ2-1
CDR3aa: CASSSRTSGKRYEQFF
CDR3nt: TGTGCCAGCAGCTCGAGGACTAGCGGGAAGAGGTATGAGCAGTTCTTC

d_gene: TRBD1
abundance: few
v_gene: TRBV19
j_gene: TRBJ1-2
CDR3aa: CASSSRDRGRGGYTF
CDR3nt: TGTGCCAGTAGTTCCCGGGACAGGGGGCGAGGTGGCTACACCTTC

d_gene: TRBD2
abundance: -
v_gene: TRBV5-4
j_gene: TRBJ2-3
CDR3aa: CASSPAGGRGTDTQYF
CDR3nt: TGTGCCAGCAGCCCCGCGGGGGGGAGGGGCACAGATACGCAGTATTTT

d_gene: -
abundance: -
v_gene: TRBV14
j_gene: TRBJ1-5
CDR3aa: CASSQAGSYQPQHF
CDR3nt: TGTGCCAGCAGCCAAGCGGGGTCATATCAGCCCCAGCATTTT

d_gene: -
abundance: -
v_gene: TRBV9
j_gene: TRBJ1-1
CDR3aa: CASSGDTGLNTEAFF
CDR3nt: TGTGCCAGCAGCGGAGATACAGGGTTGAACACTGAAGCTTTCTTT

d_gene: -
abundance: -
v_gene: TRBV4-3
j_gene: TRBJ2-7
CDR3aa: CASSQDRARAYEQYF
CDR3nt: TGCGCCAGCAGCCAAGATAGGGCCAGGGCCTACGAGCAGTACTTC

d_gene: TRBD1
abundance: -
v_gene: TRBV28
j_gene: TRBJ2-7
CDR3aa: CASSRIGQGVDEQYF
CDR3nt: TGTGCCAGCAGCCGCATCGGACAGGGGGTGGACGAGCAGTACTTC

d_gene: -
abundance: -
v_gene: TRBV9
j_gene: TRBJ1-5
CDR3aa: CASSVGGTGNQPQHF
CDR3nt: TGTGCCAGCAGCGTAGGAGGGACTGGGAATCAGCCCCAGCATTTT

d_gene: -
abundance: -
v_gene: TRBV5-1
j_gene: TRBJ2-7
CDR3aa: CASSLSATGSEQYF
CDR3nt: TGCGCCAGCAGCTTGTCAGCTACGGGATCCGAGCAGTACTTC

d_gene: TRBD1
abundance: -
v_gene: TRBV25-1
j_gene: TRBJ2-5
CDR3aa: CASSPTGAWETQYF
CDR3nt: TGTGCCAGCAGCCCGACAGGGGCTTGGGAGACCCAGTACTTC

d_gene: -
abundance: few
v_gene: TRBV9
j_gene: TRBJ2-7
CDR3aa: CASSRDTSLAYEQYF
CDR3nt: TGTGCCAGCAGTCGGGACACGTCCCTGGCCTACGAGCAGTACTTC

d_gene: TRBD2
abundance: -
v_gene: TRBV28
j_gene: TRBJ2-1
CDR3aa: CASLSSGRNEQFF
CDR3nt: TGTGCCAGCTTGAGTAGCGGGAGGAATGAGCAGTTCTTC

d_gene: -
abundance: -
v_gene: TRBV5-5
j_gene: TRBJ2-7
CDR3aa: CASSRGELYEQYF
CDR3nt: TGTGCCAGCAGCCGCGGAGAGCTCTACGAGCAGTACTTC

d_gene: TRBD2
abundance: -
v_gene: TRBV3-1/TRBV3-2
j_gene: TRBJ2-2
CDR3aa: CASSRPSGMNTGELFF
CDR3nt: TGTGCCAGCAGCCGCCCTAGCGGGATGAACACCGGGGAGCTGTTTTTT

d_gene: TRBD2
abundance: -
v_gene: TRBV5-8
j_gene: TRBJ2-3
CDR3aa: CASSPGLARTDTQYF
CDR3nt: TGTGCCAGCAGCCCGGGACTAGCTAGAACAGATACGCAGTATTTT

d_gene: -
abundance: -
v_gene: TRBV6-5
j_gene: TRBJ2-1
CDR3aa: CASTVDSSPGGEQFF
CDR3nt: TGTGCCAGCACTGTGGACAGTTCCCCTGGGGGTGAGCAGTTCTTC

d_gene: -
abundance: -
v_gene: TRBV30
j_gene: TRBJ1-2
CDR3aa: CAWSVGGSNYGYTF
CDR3nt: TGTGCCTGGAGTGTAGGAGGGAGCAACTATGGCTACACCTTC

d_gene: -
abundance: -
v_gene: TRBV4-2
j_gene: TRBJ1-5
CDR3aa: CASSQGAGLDQPQHF
CDR3nt: TGTGCCAGCAGCCAAGGGGCTGGCCTCGATCAGCCCCAGCATTTT

d_gene: -
abundance: -
v_gene: TRBV7-2
j_gene: TRBJ1-1
CDR3aa: CASSFRGVGNTEAFF
CDR3nt: TGTGCCAGCAGCTTCCGGGGTGTGGGGAACACTGAAGCTTTCTTT

d_gene: TRBD1
abundance: -
v_gene: TRBV24-1
j_gene: TRBJ1-1
CDR3aa: CATSGTGGMNTEAFF
CDR3nt: TGTGCCACCAGTGGAACAGGGGGAATGAACACTGAAGCTTTCTTT

d_gene: TRBD2
abundance: -
v_gene: TRBV28
j_gene: TRBJ2-7
CDR3aa: CASSSPATSGNSYEQYF
CDR3nt: TGTGCCAGCAGTTCCCCGGCCACTAGCGGGAACTCCTACGAGCAGTACTTC

d_gene: -
abundance: -
v_gene: TRBV10-3
j_gene: TRBJ2-5
CDR3aa: CAISGQGQETQYF
CDR3nt: TGTGCCATCAGTGGCCAGGGACAAGAGACCCAGTACTTC

d_gene: -
abundance: -
v_gene: TRBV18
j_gene: TRBJ2-1
CDR3aa: CASSPPLARGEEQFF
CDR3nt: TGTGCCAGCTCACCACCGCTAGCGCGAGGGGAGGAGCAGTTCTTC